The next 31 T cell receptor beta chains were all read from a single sample in a study of long-term antiretroviral therapy in people with HIV. Investigators performed immunoSEQ version v3.0 at survey level. Libraries were prepared by immunoSEQ multiplex PCR; TCRdb keeps only in-frame clonotypes and omits some of them. The sample contains around 12,000 clones, 88% of which appear only once. The sample in question was unsorted PBMCs, obtained 2.1 years after starting antiretroviral therapy. The receptor set was obtained from a woman aged 40 to 50 with HIV.

The V gene is TRBV7-2, the J gene TRBJ2-5, with TRBD2 matching over 8 bases. V dropped 5 bases and J dropped 2; count of bases not matched to a gene: 10. This CDR3 is built from 16 residues. In germline, CDR1 is SGHTA, CDR2 FQGNSA. This chain's CDR3 is CASSLERGRYQETQYF. The CDR3 DNA reads TGTGCCAGCAGCCTCGAGCGGGGGCGCTATCAAGAGACCCAGTACTTC.

V and J are TRBV2 and TRBJ1-1, with D possibly TRBD1 on 6 matching bases. The CDR3 runs 15 residues. Trimming stripped 6 bases from V and 2 bases from J, with 16 bases between. The germline V gene has CDR1 SNHLY and CDR2 FYNNEI. This CDR3 is CASRAEGVLNTEAFF. DNA for the CDR3: TGTGCCAGCAGAGCAGAGGGGGTCCTTAACACTGAAGCTTTCTTT.

The chain carries TRBV2 and TRBJ1-5; D possibly corresponds to TRBD1 (6 bases). V dropped 6 bases and J dropped 4 bases, with 13 bases sitting between them. This CDR3 is built from 14 residues. Germline lookup yields CDR1 SNHLY and CDR2 FYNNEI. The CDR3 bases are TGTGCCAGCAGGGGGGGCAGTACTAATCAGCCCCAGCATTTT. Translating gives CASRGGSTNQPQHF.

This clone was detected only a few times. J is TRBJ1-1 and V is TRBV10-3; 9 bases fit TRBD1. CDR3 length: 15 amino acids. Trimming took 3 bases from V and 1 from J; bases not matched to a gene: 3. The germline V gene has CDR1 ENHRY and CDR2 SYGVKD. CDR3 sequence: CAISDPGQGNTEAFF. The CDR3 coding sequence is TGTGCCATCAGTGACCCGGGACAGGGGAACACTGAAGCTTTCTTT.

The CDR3 is CAWTRGAGSGQGWSREQYF. CDR3 nucleotide sequence: TGTGCCTGGACCCGAGGGGCTGGTTCGGGGCAGGGTTGGAGTCGCGAGCAGTACTTC. This rearrangement joins TRBV30 to TRBJ2-7, with D perhaps being TRBD1 or TRBD2 (5 bases each). The CDR3 covers 19 residues. Trimming removed 4 bases at V and 6 bases at J, with 34 bases between. From germline, CDR1 is GTSNPN and CDR2 SVGIG (reference sequence). Full variable domain (outside the CDR3, taken from reference TRBV30 and TRBJ2-7): SQTIHQWPATLVQPVGSPLSLECTVEGTSNPNLYWYRQAAGRGLQLLFYSVGIGQISSEVPQNLSASRPQDRQFILSSKKLLLSDSGFYLCAWTRGAGSGQGWSREQYFGPGTRLTVT.

CDR3 sequence: CASSLAGTIGNTIYF. The DNA of the CDR3 is TGTGCCAGCAGCTTAGCCGGGACAATTGGAAACACCATATATTTT. The V gene is TRBV5-6, the J gene TRBJ1-3, with TRBD1 as a possible D gene (6 bases). This CDR3 is 15 amino acids long. Trimming pared 2 bases from V and 3 bases from J, leaving 12 bases between. Germline lookup yields CDR1 SGHDT and CDR2 YYEEEE. Full variable domain (rest looked up from reference TRBV5-6 and TRBJ1-3): DAGVTQSPTHLIKTRGQQVTLRCSPKSGHDTVSWYQQALGQGPQFIFQYYEEEERQRGNFPDRFSGHQFPNYSSELNVNALLLGDSALYLCASSLAGTIGNTIYFGEGSWLTVV.

The chain links TRBV13 to TRBJ2-1; 9 positions agree with TRBD2. CDR3 length: 14 amino acids. Germline assignment: CDR1 PRHDT and CDR2 FYEKMQ (reference sequence). Trimming removed 1 base from V and 5 bases from J; junction bases left unmatched: 0. The chain's CDR3 is CASSLASGNNEQFF. In nucleotides, the CDR3 is TGTGCCAGCAGCTTAGCTAGCGGGAACAATGAGCAGTTCTTC.

The chain combines TRBV6-5 with TRBJ1-6; perhaps TRBD1 as D (5 bases). The CDR3 contains 14 residues. The germline gives CDR1 MNHEY, CDR2 SVGAGI. Between the trimmed V and J ends, which lost 4 bases and 5 bases, there was a span of 9 bases. As DNA, the CDR3 is TGTGCCAGCAGTTCCCAGGGCAATAATTCACCCCTCCACTTT. Translation: CASSSQGNNSPLHF.

The genes are TRBV5-1 and TRBJ2-1; 9 positions match TRBD1. Germline lookup yields CDR1 SGHRS and CDR2 YFSETQ. V shed 2 bases, J shed 7 bases, and the junction held 13 bases outside the gene matches. This CDR3 spans 17 amino acids. CDR3 residues: CASSLVTGGAAKNEQFF. DNA of the CDR3: TGCGCCAGCAGCTTAGTCACAGGGGGCGCAGCCAAAAATGAGCAGTTCTTC.

The chain recombines TRBV7-9 with TRBJ1-1; D unclear. Germline lookup yields CDR1 SEHNR and CDR2 FQNEAQ (reference sequence). The V and J ends lost 7 bases and 11 bases respectively, with 20 bases between them. The CDR3 length is 13 residues. In DNA, the CDR3 is TGTGCCAGCACCGCTTCTGATCCAGGTCGGGCTTTCTTT. It codes for CASTASDPGRAFF.

This clone was observed once. The chain uses TRBV18 and TRBJ2-5, with 7 bases matching TRBD1. The assigned J gene may be wrong: the sequence end matches TRBJ2-7 better. Germline CDR1 reads KGHSH; CDR2 reads LQKENI. CDR3 length: 17 residues. CDR3 region: CASSPDYLTGSSYEQYF. For the CDR3, the DNA is TGTGCCAGCTCACCGGATTATCTGACAGGGAGCTCCTACGAGCAGTACTTC.

Sample share makes this clone medium-sized. The chain joins TRBV7-8 to TRBJ1-1; D is ambiguous. The CDR3 sequence is 15 residues long. Germline values: CDR1 SGHVS, CDR2 FQNEAQ. V was cut by 5 bases and J by 4 bases, with 17 bases left in between. The CDR3 is CASSASAPGITEAFF. The CDR3 nucleotides read TGTGCCAGCAGCGCTAGCGCGCCAGGCATCACTGAAGCTTTCTTT.

This rearrangement joins TRBV5-1 to TRBJ2-7; 9 nucleotides align to TRBD2. The CDR3 loop spans 13 amino acids. The trim removed 3 bases at V and 6 bases at J, leaving 4 bases unmatched. Germline CDR1 reads SGHRS; CDR2 reads YFSETQ. The CDR3 spells CASSYASGAEQYF. The CDR3 DNA sequence: TGCGCCAGCAGCTATGCTAGCGGGGCCGAGCAGTACTTC.

This chain connects TRBV2 to TRBJ1-3, with D possibly matching TRBD1 (6 bases). CDR1 and CDR2 from the germline V gene are SNHLY and FYNNEI. CDR3 length: 13 residues. Trimming left V 5 bases short and J 4 bases short, with 9 bases between. The CDR3 here is CASSRQVGNTIYF. Written as DNA, the CDR3 is TGTGCCAGCAGTAGACAGGTGGGAAACACCATATATTTT.

J is TRBJ2-7 and V is TRBV19; possibly TRBD1 for D (6 bases). This CDR3 has 14 residues. Trimming cost V 5 bases and J 3 bases, with 14 bases left between them. Per the germline V gene, CDR1 is LNHDA and CDR2 is SQIVND (reference sequence). This chain's CDR3 is CASSSRDTLYEQYF. The CDR3 DNA sequence: TGTGCCAGTAGTTCCCGGGACACCCTCTACGAGCAGTACTTC.

The chain is built from TRBV7-2 and TRBJ2-1, with TRBD2 matching 7 bases. CDR1 and CDR2 from the germline V gene are SGHTA and FQGNSA. This CDR3 region has 15 residues. Losses at the gene ends were 7 bases for V and 3 bases for J; bases not matched to a gene: 9. The CDR3 nucleotides are TGTGCCAGCAACCAACGGGGGGACCTCTACAATGAGCAGTTCTTC. This translates into CASNQRGDLYNEQFF. The variable domain in full, completed from reference TRBV7-2 and TRBJ2-1, reads GAGVSQSPSNKVTEKGKDVELRCDPISGHTALYWYRQSLGQGLEFLIYFQGNSAPDKSGLPSDRFSAERTGGSVSTLTIQRTQQEDSAVYLCASNQRGDLYNEQFFGPGTRLTVL.

V and J are TRBV6-1 and TRBJ2-7; 7 bases match TRBD1. CDR1 MNHNS and CDR2 SASEGT come from the germline V gene. The CDR3 consists of 16 residues. V lost 2 bases, J lost 3 bases, and 10 bases stayed unmatched. In DNA form, the CDR3 reads TGTGCCAGCAGTGAAAGCCCGACAGGGATGGGCTACGAGCAGTACTTC. Its protein product is CASSESPTGMGYEQYF.

This clone was counted between two and nine times. The V call is TRBV5-1, the J call TRBJ1-2, with D possibly TRBD1 on 6 matching bases. The CDR3 loop spans 13 amino acids. V was cut by 3 bases and J by 4 bases, with 10 bases left in between. Germline assignment: CDR1 SGHRS and CDR2 YFSETQ. The CDR3 bases are TGCGCCAGCAGCTGGGACAAGGCCTATGGCTACACCTTC. As protein: CASSWDKAYGYTF.

The V call is TRBV4-1, the J call TRBJ1-1, with D perhaps TRBD1 (5 bases). The CDR3 is 15 residues long. Per germline, CDR1 MGHRA and CDR2 YSYEKL. V lost 0 bases, J lost 4 bases, and 12 bases lay in between. The CDR3 protein is CASSQEKKGTTEAFF. In nucleotides, the CDR3 is TGCGCCAGCAGCCAAGAAAAGAAGGGGACCACTGAAGCTTTCTTT.

The V and J genes are TRBV7-9 and TRBJ1-1; unclear D gene. The CDR3 runs 15 residues. The V gene lost 5 bases and the J gene lost 0 bases, with 13 bases spanning the gap. CDR1 is SEHNR, CDR2 FQNEAQ, per germline (reference sequence). DNA of the CDR3: TGTGCCAGCAGCCAACCAGAGAGACTGAACACTGAAGCTTTCTTT. As protein: CASSQPERLNTEAFF.

The chain carries TRBV12-1 and TRBJ1-2. TRBV12-1 is marked as a pseudogene. CDR3 length equals 15 residues. This CDR3 is CASSFAGGPPYGYTF. Here the CDR3 DNA reads TGTGCCAGCAGCTTTGCTGGGGGACCGCCCTATGGCTACACCTTC.

This clone was seen only once. The chain recombines TRBV6-5 with TRBJ1-2; D gene ambiguous. CDR3 size: 13 residues. The germline V and J ends were trimmed by 8 bases and 4 bases, with 14 bases remaining between them. Germline lookup yields CDR1 MNHEY and CDR2 SVGAGI. CDR3 sequence reads: CASSNRGIYGYTF. The CDR3 bases are TGTGCCAGCTCCAACCGGGGAATCTATGGCTACACCTTC.

For this clone: One end of the junction fails to match germline, which may point to a read error. The genes are TRBV19 and TRBJ1-2; 8 nucleotides align to TRBD1. Per germline, CDR1 LNHDA and CDR2 SQIVND (reference sequence). This CDR3 is 11 amino acids long. Written as DNA, the CDR3 is TGTGCCAGTAGTATTGGCGGGACAGGACTCTTC. Translation gives CASSIGGTGLF.

The V call is TRBV13, the J call TRBJ2-1; 7 bases match TRBD2. Germline loops: CDR1 PRHDT, CDR2 FYEKMQ (reference sequence). V was pared by 5 bases and J by 4 bases, with 2 bases of the junction left unmatched. The CDR3 contains 13 residues. In DNA form, the CDR3 reads TGTGCCAGCAGCGTGGGGGGGTACAATGAGCAGTTCTTC. Protein product: CASSVGGYNEQFF.

Written as DNA, the CDR3 is TGTGCCAGCAGCTTGGGGGCAGGGCTGAACACTGAAGCTTTCTTT. Amino acids: CASSLGAGLNTEAFF. The V call is TRBV5-4, the J call TRBJ1-1, with D possibly being TRBD1 (5 bases). Germline lookup yields CDR1 SGHNT and CDR2 YYREEE (reference sequence). The V end lost 0 bases, the J end lost 0 bases, and 9 bases lay between the germline ends. The CDR3 has 15 residues.

Only a few counts were recorded for this clone. This rearrangement joins TRBV25-1 to TRBJ1-4; D perhaps matches TRBD1 (5 bases). Between the trimmed V and J ends, which lost 10 bases and 8 bases, there was a span of 14 bases. There are 12 residues in the CDR3. The germline CDR1 and CDR2 sequences are MGHDK and SYGVNS. For the CDR3, the DNA is TGTGCCACCTCCGGGGGGTCGGAAAAACTGTTTTTT. It encodes CATSGGSEKLFF.

The V and J genes are TRBV4-3 and TRBJ1-6; 7 bases are a match to TRBD1. There are 15 residues in the CDR3. Per germline, CDR1 LGHNA and CDR2 YSLEER. V gave up 1 base and J gave up 5 bases; unmatched junction bases: 2. The CDR3 coding sequence is TGCGCCAGCAGCCAAGGGACAGGAAATAATTCACCCCTCCACTTT. It translates to CASSQGTGNNSPLHF.

J is TRBJ1-2 and V is TRBV7-9, with D possibly TRBD1 on 6 matching bases. CDR1 is SEHNR and CDR2 is FQNEAQ in the germline V gene (reference sequence). This CDR3 contains 14 residues. Trimming took 5 bases from V and 8 from J, leaving 18 bases between them. The CDR3 here is CASSLFGGQEGYTF. CDR3 in DNA: TGTGCCAGCAGCCTCTTCGGGGGGCAGGAAGGCTACACCTTC.

The rearrangement joins TRBV12-5 to TRBJ2-1, with D perhaps TRBD1 (7 bases). Germline CDR1 LGHNT, CDR2 FRNRAP. The CDR3 length is 14 residues. Between the trimmed V and J ends, which lost 5 bases and 9 bases, there was a span of 17 bases. CDR3 DNA sequence: TGTGCTAGTGGTACCGGGCAGGGGGGCTCTGAGCAGTTCTTC. Protein sequence: CASGTGQGGSEQFF.

The chain uses TRBV7-9 and TRBJ1-2; 7 bases line up with TRBD1. V was clipped by 1 base and J by 0 bases; unmatched bases: 5. The CDR3 contains 16 residues. From germline, CDR1 is SEHNR and CDR2 FQNEAQ (reference sequence). CDR3 sequence (DNA): TGTGCCAGCAGCTTAGGAACAGGGGTATCTAACTATGGCTACACCTTC. Translation: CASSLGTGVSNYGYTF.

This sequence joins TRBV5-4 and TRBJ2-7; D not certain. The V end was cut by 4 bases, the J end by 5 bases, with 16 bases between. This CDR3 is built from 14 residues. Germline CDR1 reads SGHNT; CDR2 reads YYREEE (reference sequence). The CDR3 DNA follows: TGTGCCAGCAGCCCGACGGACGTTACCGACGAGCAGTACTTC. Its translation is CASSPTDVTDEQYF. Variable domain in full (rest from reference TRBV5-4 and TRBJ2-7): ETGVTQSPTHLIKTRGQQVTLRCSSQSGHNTVSWYQQALGQGPQFIFQYYREEENGRGNFPPRFSGLQFPNYSSELNVNALELDDSALYLCASSPTDVTDEQYFGPGTRLTVT.